Presented here are 5 T cell receptor beta chains from one specimen sequenced in a study of T cell clonality in common variable immunodeficiency. Clones were read by immunoSEQ multiplex PCR, and TCRdb kept only the in-frame ones, dropping some. This sample comprises 40,000 to 45,000 clones, none seen once only. The sample consisted of peripheral blood mononuclear cells. These receptors all come from a person aged 18 to 75 in good health.

This clone came up many times. Sequencing ends 3 residues short of the CDR3 end; the germline J gene provides the rest. The chain employs TRBV12-3 or TRBV12-4 and TRBJ1-1, with 10 bases aligning to TRBD1. CDR3 length: 12 residues. CDR3 sequence: CASSGQGGNAFF. The covered CDR3 bases are TGTGCCAGCAGTGGACAGGGGGGGAAT.

This clone was counted ten times or more. The CDR3 goes on 3 residues after the read ends, and that part is filled in from the germline J gene. The chain employs TRBV12-3 or TRBV12-4 and TRBJ2-1; D is perhaps TRBD2 (6 bases). The CDR3 extends over 12 amino acids. Between the trimmed V and J ends, which lost 3 bases and 6 bases, there was a span of 6 bases. The CDR3 here is CASSFGGNEQFF. CDR3 DNA, as far as it was read: TGTGCCAGCAGTTTCGGGGGCAATGAG.

The table lists this clone with many counts. The read ends 3 residues shy of where the CDR3 ends; the end is completed using the germline J gene. This chain connects TRBV2 to TRBJ2-7; 8 bases are shared with TRBD1. The length of the CDR3 is 14 residues. Germline V CDR1 and CDR2: SNHLY, FYNNEI. J gave up 1 base and V 6 bases, and 5 bases lay outside the gene matches. CDR3 bases read: TGTGCCAGCAGGAGACAGGGGAGGTCCTACGAG. Its translation is CASRRQGRSYE. The whole CDR3 sequence is CASRRQGRSYEQYF.

This clone was seen ten or more times. The CDR3 end lies 3 residues beyond the end of the read and is filled in from the germline J gene. The chain recombines TRBV5-1 with TRBJ2-7, with 14 bases that match TRBD2. Germline trimming cut 4 bases from V and 5 bases from J; bases unmatched to any gene: 8. The CDR3 length is 16 residues. Germline loops: CDR1 SGHRS, CDR2 YFSETQ. The sequenced CDR3 bases are TGCGCCAGCAGCAACACGGGACTAGCGGGAGTGGACGAG. It codes for CASSNTGLAGVDE. The CDR3, in full, reads CASSNTGLAGVDEQYF.

This clone came up many times. The CDR3 end lies 3 residues beyond the end of the read and is filled in from the germline J gene. The chain has TRBV20-1 and TRBJ2-5; 14 bases match TRBD2. The V gene end was trimmed by 1 base and the J gene end by 5 bases; junction bases not matched to a gene: 12. Germline-derived CDR1 and CDR2 are DFQATT and SNEGSKA (reference sequence). This CDR3 has 18 residues. CDR3 bases read: TGCAGTGCTAGAGTAAGACTAGCGGGAGGGCCTCTCCTTGAGACC. Its protein product is CSARVRLAGGPLLET. The whole CDR3 protein is CSARVRLAGGPLLETQYF.